These 26 T cell receptor beta chains were sequenced from one sample in a study of blood T cell repertoires in COVID-19. Sequenced by immunoSEQ multiplex PCR; TCRdb stores in-frame clones only, minus some. The sample carries about 200,000 clones, over 75% recorded once. The sample comprised peripheral blood. Receptor source: a human donor with active or convalescent COVID-19. The donor label of this sample is uncertain.

V usage is TRBV29-1 and J usage is TRBJ1-1; TRBD1 aligns across 7 bases. This CDR3 has 15 amino acids. Germline V gene data show CDR1 as SQVTM and CDR2 as ANQGSEA. V trimming: 7 bases; J trimming: 5 bases; junction bases outside the gene matches: 16. As DNA, the CDR3 is TGCAGCGCTCGGAGGGACACAGGGGATTCGACTGAAGCTTTCTTT. This sequence encodes CSARRDTGDSTEAFF.

This chain connects TRBV5-4 to TRBJ2-1, with D possibly matching TRBD2 (6 bases). V gave up 0 bases and J gave up 1 base, with 11 bases separating them. CDR1 and CDR2 from the germline V gene are SGHNT and YYREEE (reference sequence). This CDR3 contains 16 residues. Here the CDR3 reads CASSLEGGLSYNEQFF. For the CDR3, the DNA is TGTGCCAGCAGCTTGGAAGGTGGACTATCCTACAATGAGCAGTTCTTC.

The chain links TRBV5-1 to TRBJ2-3; D uncertain. The CDR3 extends over 15 amino acids. Germline V CDR1 and CDR2: SGHRS, YFSETQ. V was trimmed by 4 bases and J by 0 bases, leaving 12 bases between them. The CDR3 nucleotides are TGCGCCAGCAGCCCCCGGGTGTCTAGCACAGATACGCAGTATTTT. Translating it yields CASSPRVSSTDTQYF. The full variable domain, its missing parts supplied by reference TRBV5-1 and TRBJ2-3, is KAGVTQTPRYLIKTRGQQVTLSCSPISGHRSVSWYQQTPGQGLQFLFEYFSETQRNKGNFPGRFSGRQFSNSRSEMNVSTLELGDSALYLCASSPRVSSTDTQYFGPGTRLTVL.

This sequence joins TRBV9 and TRBJ2-3; D may be TRBD2 (7 bases). The ends were cut back, 3 bases at V and 4 bases at J, with 18 bases in the middle. Per germline, CDR1 SGDLS and CDR2 YYNGEE. The CDR3 is 16 residues long. This CDR3 reads CASSAGGGGQADTQYF. CDR3 coding DNA: TGTGCCAGCAGCGCCGGCGGCGGGGGACAAGCAGATACGCAGTATTTT.

The genes are TRBV28 and TRBJ1-2; no clear D gene. CDR3 length equals 14 residues. The germline V gene encodes CDR1 MDHEN and CDR2 SYDVKM. The V gene lost 1 base and the J gene lost 7 bases, with 13 bases spanning the gap. The CDR3 bases are TGTGCCAGCAGTTTATTCGATGAGGGAAGTGGCTACACCTTC. This codes for CASSLFDEGSGYTF.

The V gene is TRBV15, the J gene TRBJ1-4, with D perhaps TRBD1 (5 bases). The length of the CDR3 is 15 residues. V was clipped by 5 bases and J by 8 bases, with 18 bases between them. From germline, CDR1 is LNHNV and CDR2 YYDKDF (reference sequence). This CDR3 reads CATSSRGGVLEKLFF. The DNA of the CDR3 is TGTGCCACCAGCTCCCGGGGCGGGGTCCTAGAAAAACTGTTTTTT.

This clone was detected a few times. The rearrangement links TRBV29-1 to TRBJ2-5; possibly TRBD1 for D (6 bases). The CDR3 is 13 residues long. The V and J ends lost 4 bases and 1 base respectively, with 10 bases between them. Germline V gives CDR1 SQVTM, CDR2 ANQGSEA. DNA of the CDR3: TGCAGCGTTGCGGCAGGGGTCCAAGAGACCCAGTACTTC. Protein: CSVAAGVQETQYF.

This chain joins TRBV30 and TRBJ2-7, with a tentative D call TRBD2 (6 bases). Germline V CDR1 and CDR2: GTSNPN, SVGIG (reference sequence). The CDR3 extends over 14 amino acids. V shed 3 bases and J shed 1 base, with 13 bases lying between them. Written as DNA, the CDR3 is TGTGCCTGGAGACCAGCCGGGAGTTCCTACGAGCAGTACTTC. This encodes CAWRPAGSSYEQYF.

The V call is TRBV28, the J call TRBJ1-1, with TRBD1 as a possible D gene (6 bases). V shed 1 base and J shed 5 bases, with 11 bases lying between them. Germline CDR1 and CDR2: MDHEN and SYDVKM. CDR3 length: 14 residues. This CDR3 is CASSLSTGRTEAFF. The CDR3 DNA is TGTGCCAGCAGTTTATCCACAGGGCGGACTGAAGCTTTCTTT.

This sequence joins TRBV7-6 and TRBJ2-2; D is perhaps TRBD1 (6 bases). V lost 5 bases and J lost 6, with 25 bases in between. The CDR3 totals 18 residues. Germline V gives CDR1 SGHVS, CDR2 FNYEAQ. The CDR3 sequence is CASSLAAWGQTSSGELFF. The CDR3 DNA follows: TGTGCCAGCAGCCTTGCTGCATGGGGACAAACTTCCTCCGGGGAGCTGTTTTTT.

The genes are TRBV4-2 and TRBJ1-2, with 7 positions matching TRBD1. This CDR3 region has 13 residues. The junction had 5 bases not matched to a gene; V was cut back by 6 bases and J by 4 bases. Per the germline V gene, CDR1 is LGHNA and CDR2 is YNFKEQ. The CDR3 protein is CASSTTGVYGYTF. Written as DNA, the CDR3 is TGTGCCAGCAGTACTACAGGGGTCTATGGCTACACCTTC.

In this sample, this clone turned up once. This chain uses TRBV11-3 with TRBJ2-2, with 8 nucleotides matching TRBD2. The V segment lost 2 bases and the J segment 0 bases; nucleotides outside the gene matches: 5. The germline gives CDR1 SGHNT, CDR2 YENEEA. CDR3 size: 17 residues. The CDR3 DNA reads as TGTGCCAGCAGCTTACGGGGGGGCAGAGCGAACACCGGGGAGCTGTTTTTT. Protein sequence: CASSLRGGRANTGELFF.

This clone was seen a handful of times. The rearrangement joins TRBV2 to TRBJ2-2; D is possibly TRBD2 (8 bases). Deletions cut 8 bases from V and 4 bases from J, with 17 bases between. Germline values: CDR1 SNHLY, CDR2 FYNNEI. The CDR3 length is 15 residues. CDR3 sequence reads: CASFGRAGGTGELFF. The CDR3 nucleotides are TGTGCCAGCTTCGGGAGGGCAGGGGGCACCGGGGAGCTGTTTTTT.

The chain uses TRBV15 and TRBJ2-7, with TRBD2 identical over 7 bases. Trimming took 5 bases from V and 6 from J; bases not matched to a gene: 4. CDR3 length: 12 residues. Germline V CDR1 and CDR2: LNHNV, YYDKDF (reference sequence). The CDR3: CATSPPGGEQYF. CDR3 DNA: TGTGCCACCAGCCCCCCGGGGGGCGAGCAGTACTTC.

The V call is TRBV6-5, the J call TRBJ2-2; 7 positions agree with TRBD1. This CDR3 is built from 12 residues. Looked up from germline, CDR1 is MNHEY and CDR2 is SVGAGI. Losses at the gene ends were 6 bases for V and 5 bases for J; bases not matched to a gene: 0. The CDR3 loop is CASRTGTGELFF. CDR3 nucleotide sequence: TGTGCCAGCAGGACAGGGACCGGGGAGCTGTTTTTT.

The V and J genes are TRBV6-5 and TRBJ1-1; 8 bases are shared with TRBD1. Germline CDR1 and CDR2: MNHEY and SVGAGI. V dropped 7 bases and J dropped 3; count of bases not matched to a gene: 7. The CDR3 spans 14 residues. The CDR3: CASIRQGFDTEAFF. The DNA for the CDR3 is TGTGCCAGCATCAGACAGGGGTTTGACACTGAAGCTTTCTTT.

J is TRBJ1-2 and V is TRBV5-1, with D maybe TRBD1 (5 bases). Trimming took off 5 bases at V and 8 bases at J, with 13 bases between the two ends. The CDR3 consists of 12 residues. Germline V gene data show CDR1 as SGHRS and CDR2 as YFSETQ. CDR3 DNA sequence: TGCGCCAGCAGGTCCGGGGGGATCGGCTACACCTTC. This codes for CASRSGGIGYTF.

The V call is TRBV5-1, the J call TRBJ1-2, with D possibly being TRBD1 (5 bases). Germline values: CDR1 SGHRS, CDR2 YFSETQ. CDR3 length equals 17 residues. V was pared by 4 bases and J by 0 bases, with 19 bases between. The CDR3 DNA reads TGCGCCAGCAGCGTAGGGGCAGGGAGGGCCCCTAACTATGGCTACACCTTC. It is translated as CASSVGAGRAPNYGYTF. Using reference TRBV5-1 and TRBJ1-2 for the parts outside the CDR3, the full variable domain is KAGVTQTPRYLIKTRGQQVTLSCSPISGHRSVSWYQQTPGQGLQFLFEYFSETQRNKGNFPGRFSGRQFSNSRSEMNVSTLELGDSALYLCASSVGAGRAPNYGYTFGSGTRLTVV.

V is TRBV7-9 and J is TRBJ2-4; no reliable D call. V lost 4 bases and J lost 0, with 16 bases in between. CDR1 and CDR2 from the germline V gene are SEHNR and FQNEAQ (reference sequence). There are 17 residues in the CDR3. The CDR3, as DNA: TGTGCCAGCAGCTCGCCGAGCTACGGTCTAGCCAAAAACATTCAGTACTTC. The encoded protein is CASSSPSYGLAKNIQYF.

The chain links TRBV11-2 to TRBJ2-7, with TRBD2 as a possible D gene (6 bases). The CDR3 is 15 amino acids. Trimming removed 6 bases at V and 5 bases at J, with 20 bases between. From germline, CDR1 is SGHAT and CDR2 FQNNGV. The CDR3 sequence: CASRTRTAGGDEQYF. CDR3 coding DNA: TGTGCCAGCAGAACTCGGACCGCAGGAGGGGACGAGCAGTACTTC.

This rearrangement joins TRBV30 to TRBJ1-2; D gene ambiguous. The CDR3 runs 11 residues. Trimming left V 7 bases short and J 7 bases short, with 13 bases between. Germline CDR1 reads GTSNPN; CDR2 reads SVGIG (reference sequence). CDR3 nucleotide sequence: TGTGCCTCCCCTTACTCCGGTGGCTACACCTTC. It is translated as CASPYSGGYTF.

The V call is TRBV28, the J call TRBJ1-1, with D unresolved. V was cut by 6 bases and J by 0 bases, with 11 bases left in between. CDR3 length: 14 residues. CDR1 MDHEN and CDR2 SYDVKM come from the germline V gene. The CDR3 region is CASREGRLNTEAFF. CDR3 in DNA: TGTGCCAGCAGGGAAGGGAGATTGAACACTGAAGCTTTCTTT. Supplemented by reference TRBV28 and TRBJ1-1, the full variable domain reads DVKVTQSSRYLVKRTGEKVFLECVQDMDHENMFWYRQDPGLGLRLIYFSYDVKMKEKGDIPEGYSVSREKKERFSLILESASTNQTSMYLCASREGRLNTEAFFGQGTRLTVV.

This chain uses TRBV29-1 with TRBJ1-1; 9 positions agree with TRBD1. This CDR3 spans 14 amino acids. Germline loops: CDR1 SQVTM, CDR2 ANQGSEA. J gave up 5 bases and V 3 bases, and 7 bases lay outside the gene matches. The CDR3 protein is CSVDLQGAGTEAFF. The CDR3 DNA reads as TGCAGCGTTGACCTACAGGGGGCAGGAACTGAAGCTTTCTTT.

This chain joins TRBV10-3 and TRBJ1-4; D perhaps matches TRBD1 (5 bases). The V end was cut by 6 bases, the J end by 6 bases, with 14 bases between. Germline CDR1 reads ENHRY; CDR2 reads SYGVKD. This CDR3 has 14 amino acids. CDR3 in DNA: TGTGCCATCAGGGGTACCGGGACTGATGAAAAACTGTTTTTT. Translating it yields CAIRGTGTDEKLFF.

The V gene is TRBV7-3, the J gene TRBJ2-7; TRBD1 is a possible D gene (5 bases). V was cut by 5 bases and J by 1 base, with 12 bases left in between. Germline V gene sequence: CDR1 SGHTA, CDR2 FQGTGA. The CDR3 contains 14 residues. The CDR3 spells CASSHTGSSYEQYF. The DNA for the CDR3 is TGTGCCAGCAGCCATACAGGTTCATCCTACGAGCAGTACTTC.

The J gene is TRBJ1-2, the V gene TRBV10-3, with 7 bases aligning to TRBD1. V was pared by 6 bases and J by 1 base, with 8 bases of the junction left unmatched. The CDR3 has 15 amino acids. The germline V gene encodes CDR1 ENHRY and CDR2 SYGVKD. CDR3 DNA sequence: TGTGCCATCAGCCTGACAGGGATCGGTAACTATGGCTACACCTTC. This sequence encodes CAISLTGIGNYGYTF.